A single sample gave rise to the 13 T cell receptor beta chains below, sequenced in a study of early T cells in non-severe SARS-CoV-2 infection. TCRdb reprocessed the 5' RACE reads via MiXCR and lists one record per CDR3 protein. The data show roughly 46,000 distinct CDR3 sequences, more than 4.5% seen once. This specimen consisted of whole blood, obtained at baseline. Receptors originate from an adult who was a healthcare worker with PCR-confirmed SARS-CoV-2 infection or an uninfected control (not recorded which).

This clonotype was seen only a few times. This sequence joins TRBV28 and TRBJ2-2; D not certain. The CDR3 length is 14 residues. Trimming shortened V by 5 bases and J by 3 bases, and 10 bases separated the two germline ends. Germline CDR1 is MDHEN and CDR2 is SYDVKM. The CDR3 here is CASSPPFYTGELFF. In DNA form, the CDR3 reads TGTGCCAGCAGTCCCCCATTTTACACCGGGGAGCTGTTTTTT.

This clonotype was picked up many times. This chain links TRBV4-1 with TRBJ2-1, with TRBD2 matching 10 bases. Germline V lookup: CDR1 MGHRA, CDR2 YSYEKL. Losses at the gene ends were 0 bases for V and 4 bases for J; bases not matched to a gene: 15. The CDR3 totals 20 residues. CDR3 loop: CASSQEYPPLAGDYYNEQFF. CDR3 nucleotides: TGCGCCAGCAGCCAAGAGTACCCCCCTCTAGCGGGAGACTATTACAATGAGCAGTTCTTC.

This clonotype was recorded at least ten times. The CDR3 DNA sequence: TGTGCCAGCAGCGTAGTTGGCGGGAGCACAGATACGCAGTATTTT. Translation: CASSVVGGSTDTQYF. The V and J genes are TRBV9 and TRBJ2-3; D perhaps matches TRBD2 (5 bases). The CDR3 extends over 15 amino acids. V was cut by 0 bases and J by 0 bases, with 8 bases left in between. Germline V CDR1 and CDR2: SGDLS, YYNGEE.

This clonotype showed up just a few times. The chain combines TRBV5-1 with TRBJ2-7; 7 nucleotides line up with TRBD1. Trimming at V came to 0 bases and at J to 2 bases, leaving 8 bases not matched to a gene. This CDR3 contains 16 residues. CDR1 and CDR2 from the germline V gene are SGHRS and YFSETQ. This CDR3 reads CASSLAIGTAPYEQYF. CDR3 coding DNA: TGCGCCAGCAGCTTGGCCATTGGGACAGCCCCCTACGAGCAGTACTTC.

Notes on this clonotype: This may come from a read error, since a much larger clone is one base off. This chain links TRBV10-3 with TRBJ2-7, with 9 bases lining up with TRBD2. Germline CDR1 is ENHRY and CDR2 is SYGVKD. The CDR3 contains 13 residues. The CDR3, as DNA: TGTCCCACCAGCGGGAGGTCCTCCTACGAGCAGTACTTC. Protein product: CPTSGRSSYEQYF.

This clonotype showed up many times. This chain joins TRBV7-9 and TRBJ1-5; D is unclear. Germline V gives CDR1 SEHNR, CDR2 FQNEAQ (reference sequence). The CDR3 runs to 12 residues. Trimming took off 5 bases at V and 7 bases at J, with 9 bases between the two ends. For the CDR3, the DNA is TGTGCCAGCAGCCTAGGAAGCCAGCCCCAGCATTTT. Translated: CASSLGSQPQHF.

In its sample, this clonotype was seen many times. The V call is TRBV20-1, the J call TRBJ2-7; possibly TRBD1 for D (6 bases). Germline values: CDR1 DFQATT, CDR2 SNEGSKA (reference sequence). The CDR3 runs to 13 residues. V lost 6 bases and J lost 4, with 16 bases in between. CDR3 in amino acids: CSALGQLDYEQYF. In DNA, the CDR3 is TGCAGTGCCCTCGGACAGCTTGATTACGAGCAGTACTTC.

There are a few counts of this clonotype. The chain links TRBV20-1 to TRBJ2-5; TRBD2 is a possible D gene (5 bases). V was trimmed by 7 bases and J by 1 base, leaving 16 bases between them. The CDR3 spans 14 residues. Germline V gene sequence: CDR1 DFQATT, CDR2 SNEGSKA (reference sequence). CDR3 sequence reads: CSGPGKGSQETQYF. The CDR3 coding sequence is TGCAGTGGTCCGGGGAAAGGGAGCCAAGAGACCCAGTACTTC.

The chain is built from TRBV19 and TRBJ2-6; D might be TRBD2 (5 bases). There are 19 residues in the CDR3. Germline CDR1 reads LNHDA; CDR2 reads SQIVND (reference sequence). The V and J ends lost 1 base and 0 bases respectively, with 16 bases between them. This CDR3 is CASSIGARLALSGANVLTF. The CDR3 DNA reads as TGTGCCAGTAGTATAGGGGCGCGGCTAGCCCTCTCTGGGGCCAACGTCCTGACTTTC.

This clonotype appeared many times. The V gene is TRBV4-1, the J gene TRBJ2-1, with 10 bases identical to TRBD2. In germline, CDR1 is MGHRA, CDR2 YSYEKL. The CDR3 sequence is 16 residues long. Trimming at V came to 4 bases and at J to 4 bases, leaving 7 bases not matched to a gene. CDR3 in amino acids: CASSPRGAGGYNEQFF. The DNA of the CDR3 is TGCGCCAGCAGCCCCCGGGGAGCGGGAGGGTACAATGAGCAGTTCTTC.

In its sample, this clonotype was seen once. A far larger clone differs by one base, so this is likely a read error. The chain carries TRBV7-9 and TRBJ2-7, with D unresolved. Germline assignment: CDR1 SEHNR and CDR2 FQNEAQ (reference sequence). This CDR3 is 12 amino acids long. CDR3 residues: CVSSLGSYEQYF. As DNA, the CDR3 is TGTGTCAGCAGCTTAGGATCGTACGAGCAGTACTTC.

Ten or more counts support this clonotype. The chain couples TRBV3-1 to TRBJ2-7, with D hard to call. This CDR3 has 14 amino acids. Germline V gene lookup returns CDR1 LGHDT and CDR2 YNNKEL (reference sequence). V was shortened by 4 bases and J by 0 bases, with 10 bases between the two germline ends. This CDR3 is CASSRGRSSYEQYF. The DNA of the CDR3 is TGTGCCAGCAGCCGTGGCCGATCCTCCTACGAGCAGTACTTC.

This rearrangement joins TRBV5-1 to TRBJ2-3; D perhaps matches TRBD2 (5 bases). CDR3 size: 14 residues. Germline V gene lookup returns CDR1 SGHRS and CDR2 YFSETQ. The V and J ends lost 0 bases and 2 bases respectively, with 7 bases between them. The CDR3 reads CASSLAGNTDTQYF. In DNA, the CDR3 is TGCGCCAGCAGCTTGGCCGGGAACACAGATACGCAGTATTTT.